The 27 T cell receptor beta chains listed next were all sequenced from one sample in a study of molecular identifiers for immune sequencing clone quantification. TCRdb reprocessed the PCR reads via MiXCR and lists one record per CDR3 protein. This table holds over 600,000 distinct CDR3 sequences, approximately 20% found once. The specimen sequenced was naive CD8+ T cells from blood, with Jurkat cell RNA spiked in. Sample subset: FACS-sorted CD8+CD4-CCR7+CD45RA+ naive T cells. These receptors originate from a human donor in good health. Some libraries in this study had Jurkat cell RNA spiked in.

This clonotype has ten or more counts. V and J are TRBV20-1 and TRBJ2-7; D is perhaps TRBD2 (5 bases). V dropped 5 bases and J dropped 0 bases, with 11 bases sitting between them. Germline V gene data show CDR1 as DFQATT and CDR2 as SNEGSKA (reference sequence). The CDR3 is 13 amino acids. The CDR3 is CSAGGSASYEQYF. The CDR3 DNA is TGCAGTGCTGGAGGCTCGGCCTCCTACGAGCAGTACTTC.

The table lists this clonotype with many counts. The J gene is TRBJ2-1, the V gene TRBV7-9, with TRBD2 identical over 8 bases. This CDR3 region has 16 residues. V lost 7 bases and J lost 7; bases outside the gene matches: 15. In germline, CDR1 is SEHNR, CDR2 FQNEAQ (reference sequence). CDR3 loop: CASISTRGLAKNEQFF. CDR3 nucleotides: TGTGCCAGCATTAGTACTAGAGGACTAGCTAAGAATGAGCAGTTCTTC.

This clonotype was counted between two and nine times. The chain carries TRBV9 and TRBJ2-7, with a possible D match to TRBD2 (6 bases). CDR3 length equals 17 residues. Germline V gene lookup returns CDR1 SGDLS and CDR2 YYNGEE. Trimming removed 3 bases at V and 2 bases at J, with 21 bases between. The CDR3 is CASSDDPRRGHPYEQYF. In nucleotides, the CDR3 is TGTGCCAGCAGCGACGACCCACGGCGGGGCCACCCCTACGAGCAGTACTTC. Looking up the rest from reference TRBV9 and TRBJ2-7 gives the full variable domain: DSGVTQTPKHLITATGQRVTLRCSPRSGDLSVYWYQQSLDQGLQFLIQYYNGEERAKGNILERFSAQQFPDLHSELNLSSLELGDSALYFCASSDDPRRGHPYEQYFGPGTRLTVT.

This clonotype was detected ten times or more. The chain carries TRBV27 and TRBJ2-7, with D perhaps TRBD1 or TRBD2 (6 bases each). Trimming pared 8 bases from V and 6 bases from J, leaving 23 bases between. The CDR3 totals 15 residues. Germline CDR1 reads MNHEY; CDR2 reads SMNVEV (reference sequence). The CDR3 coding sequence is TGTGCCAGCTCCGAACCCCCGGGACTCAGGGGCGAGCAGTACTTC. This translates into CASSEPPGLRGEQYF.

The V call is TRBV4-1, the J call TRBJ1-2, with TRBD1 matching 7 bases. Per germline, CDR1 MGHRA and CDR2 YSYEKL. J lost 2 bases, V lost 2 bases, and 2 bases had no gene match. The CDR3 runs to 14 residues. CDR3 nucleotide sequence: TGCGCCAGCAGCCAACCGGACAGGAACTATGGCTACACCTTC. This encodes CASSQPDRNYGYTF.

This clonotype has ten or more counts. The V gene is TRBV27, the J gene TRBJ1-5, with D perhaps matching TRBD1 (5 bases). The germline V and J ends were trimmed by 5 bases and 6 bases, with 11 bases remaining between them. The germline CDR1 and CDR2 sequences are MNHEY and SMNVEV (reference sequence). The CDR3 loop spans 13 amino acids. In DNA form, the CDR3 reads TGTGCCAGCAGTGAGACAGCAGCTCAGCCCCAGCATTTT. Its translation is CASSETAAQPQHF.

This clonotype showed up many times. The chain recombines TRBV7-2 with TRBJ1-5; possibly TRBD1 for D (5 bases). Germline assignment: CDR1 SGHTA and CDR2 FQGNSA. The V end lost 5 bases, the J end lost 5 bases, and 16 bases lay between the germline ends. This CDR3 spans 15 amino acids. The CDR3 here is CASSLPDGTYQPQHF. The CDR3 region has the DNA TGTGCCAGCAGCCTCCCGGACGGGACCTATCAGCCCCAGCATTTT.

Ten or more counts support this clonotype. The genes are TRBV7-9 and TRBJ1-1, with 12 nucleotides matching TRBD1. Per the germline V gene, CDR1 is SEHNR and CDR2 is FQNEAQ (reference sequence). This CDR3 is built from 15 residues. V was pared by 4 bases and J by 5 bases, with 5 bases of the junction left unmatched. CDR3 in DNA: TGTGCCAGCAGCTCGGGACAGGGGGCGGAAACTGAAGCTTTCTTT. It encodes CASSSGQGAETEAFF.

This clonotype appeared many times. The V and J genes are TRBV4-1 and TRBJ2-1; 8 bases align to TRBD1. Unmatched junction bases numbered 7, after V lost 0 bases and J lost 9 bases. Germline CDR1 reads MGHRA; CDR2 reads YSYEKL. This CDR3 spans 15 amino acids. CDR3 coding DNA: TGCGCCAGCAGCCAAGAAGGGACAGGAATTGTTGAGCAGTTCTTC. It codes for CASSQEGTGIVEQFF.

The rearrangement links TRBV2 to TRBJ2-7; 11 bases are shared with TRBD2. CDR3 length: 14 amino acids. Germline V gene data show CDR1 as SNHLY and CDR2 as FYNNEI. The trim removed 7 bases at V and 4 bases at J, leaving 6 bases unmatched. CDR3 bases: TGTGCCAGCATGGGGACTAGCGGAGATTACGAGCAGTACTTC. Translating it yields CASMGTSGDYEQYF.

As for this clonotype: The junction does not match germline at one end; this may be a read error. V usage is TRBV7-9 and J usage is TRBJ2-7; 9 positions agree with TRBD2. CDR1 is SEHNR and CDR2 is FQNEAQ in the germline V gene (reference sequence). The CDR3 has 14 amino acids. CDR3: CANSSPGLASEQYF. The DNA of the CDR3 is TGTGCCAACAGCTCCCCCGGACTAGCGAGCGAGCAGTACTTC.

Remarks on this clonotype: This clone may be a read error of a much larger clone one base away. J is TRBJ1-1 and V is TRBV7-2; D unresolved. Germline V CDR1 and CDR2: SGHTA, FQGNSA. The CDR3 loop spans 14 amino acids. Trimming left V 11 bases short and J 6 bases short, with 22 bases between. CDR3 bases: TGTGCCGGCAAAGATTGGAATGACAACTCTGAAGCTTTCTTT. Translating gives CAGKDWNDNSEAFF.

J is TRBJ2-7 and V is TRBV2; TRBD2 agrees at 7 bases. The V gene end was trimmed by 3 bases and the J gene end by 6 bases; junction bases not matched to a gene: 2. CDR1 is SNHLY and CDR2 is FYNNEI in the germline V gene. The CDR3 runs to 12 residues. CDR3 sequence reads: CASSDSGGEQYF. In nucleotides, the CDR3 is TGTGCCAGCAGTGACTCGGGGGGCGAGCAGTACTTC.

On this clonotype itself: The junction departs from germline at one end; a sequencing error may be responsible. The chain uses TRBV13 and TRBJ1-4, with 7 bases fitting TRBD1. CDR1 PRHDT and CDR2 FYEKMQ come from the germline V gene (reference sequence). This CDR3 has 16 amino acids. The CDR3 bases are TGTGCCAGCAGCGCCCGGACAGGCCCAACTAATGAAAAACTGCTTTTT. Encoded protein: CASSARTGPTNEKLLF.

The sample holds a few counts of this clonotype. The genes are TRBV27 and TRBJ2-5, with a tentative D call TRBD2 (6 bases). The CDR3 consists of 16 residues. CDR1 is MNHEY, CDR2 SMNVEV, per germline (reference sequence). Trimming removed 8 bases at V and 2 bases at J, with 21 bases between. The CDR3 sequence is CASRTSDGGEQETQYF. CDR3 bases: TGTGCCAGCCGAACCTCCGACGGGGGAGAACAAGAGACCCAGTACTTC.

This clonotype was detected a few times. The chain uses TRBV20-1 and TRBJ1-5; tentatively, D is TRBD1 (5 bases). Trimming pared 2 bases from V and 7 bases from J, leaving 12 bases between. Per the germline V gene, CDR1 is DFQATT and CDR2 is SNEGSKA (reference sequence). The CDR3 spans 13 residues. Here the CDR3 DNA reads TGCAGTGCTAGACAGGGCGAAGGACAGCCCCAGCATTTT. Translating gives CSARQGEGQPQHF.

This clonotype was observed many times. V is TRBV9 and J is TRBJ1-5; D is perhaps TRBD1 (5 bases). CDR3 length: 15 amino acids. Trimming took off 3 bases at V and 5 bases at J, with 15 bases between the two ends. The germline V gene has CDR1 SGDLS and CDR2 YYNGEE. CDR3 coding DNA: TGTGCCAGCAGCGACGGGACGGACCGAGATCAGCCCCAGCATTTT. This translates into CASSDGTDRDQPQHF.

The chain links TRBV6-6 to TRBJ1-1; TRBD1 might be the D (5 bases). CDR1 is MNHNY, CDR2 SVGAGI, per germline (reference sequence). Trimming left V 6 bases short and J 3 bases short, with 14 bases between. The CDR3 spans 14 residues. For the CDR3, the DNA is TGTGCCAGCAGCAGAGCAGTGGGGGACACTGAAGCTTTCTTT. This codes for CASSRAVGDTEAFF.

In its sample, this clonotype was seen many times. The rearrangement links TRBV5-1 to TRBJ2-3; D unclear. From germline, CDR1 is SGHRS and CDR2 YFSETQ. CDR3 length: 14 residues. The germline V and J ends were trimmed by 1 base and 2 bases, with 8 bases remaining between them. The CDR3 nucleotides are TGCGCCAGCAGCTTGTATGGTTACACAGATACGCAGTATTTT. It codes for CASSLYGYTDTQYF.

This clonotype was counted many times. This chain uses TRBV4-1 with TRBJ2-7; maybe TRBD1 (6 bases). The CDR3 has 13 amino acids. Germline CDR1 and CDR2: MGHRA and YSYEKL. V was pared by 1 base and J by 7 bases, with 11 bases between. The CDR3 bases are TGCGCCAGCAGCCAAGGGACAGAATATGAGCAGTACTTC. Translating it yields CASSQGTEYEQYF.

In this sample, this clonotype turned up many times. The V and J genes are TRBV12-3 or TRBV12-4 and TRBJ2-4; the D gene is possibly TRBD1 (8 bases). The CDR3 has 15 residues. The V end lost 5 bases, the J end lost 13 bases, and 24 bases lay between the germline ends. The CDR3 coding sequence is TGTGCCAGCAGTCCTTCAGGGGGCGGGGGTGGAGGCCAGTACTTC. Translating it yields CASSPSGGGGGGQYF.

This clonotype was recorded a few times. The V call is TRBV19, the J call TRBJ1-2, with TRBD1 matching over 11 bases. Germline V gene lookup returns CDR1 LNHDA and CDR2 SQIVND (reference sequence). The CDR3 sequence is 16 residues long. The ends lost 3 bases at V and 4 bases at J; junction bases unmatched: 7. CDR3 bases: TGTGCCAGTAGTATGGACAGGGGGCTCCCTGTCTATGGCTACACCTTC. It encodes CASSMDRGLPVYGYTF.

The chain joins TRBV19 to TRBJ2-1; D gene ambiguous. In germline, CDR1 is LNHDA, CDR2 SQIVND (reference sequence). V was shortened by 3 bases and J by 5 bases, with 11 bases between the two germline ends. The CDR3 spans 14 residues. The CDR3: CASSISWVHNEQFF. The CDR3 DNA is TGTGCCAGTAGTATTAGTTGGGTTCACAATGAGCAGTTCTTC.

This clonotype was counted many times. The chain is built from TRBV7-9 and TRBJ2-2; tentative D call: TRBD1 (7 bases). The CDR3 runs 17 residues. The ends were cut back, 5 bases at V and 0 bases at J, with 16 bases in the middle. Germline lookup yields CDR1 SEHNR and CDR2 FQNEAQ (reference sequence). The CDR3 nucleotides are TGTGCCAGCAGCCCACCCGGCGGGACAGCGAACACCGGGGAGCTGTTTTTT. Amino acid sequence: CASSPPGGTANTGELFF.

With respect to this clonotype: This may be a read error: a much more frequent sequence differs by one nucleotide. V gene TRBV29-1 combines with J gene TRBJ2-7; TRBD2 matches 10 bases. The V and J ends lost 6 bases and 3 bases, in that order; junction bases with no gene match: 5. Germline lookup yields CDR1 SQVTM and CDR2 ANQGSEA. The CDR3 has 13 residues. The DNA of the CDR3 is TGCAGCGTGTACGTAGCGGGGGGCTACGAGCAGTACTTC. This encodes CSVYVAGGYEQYF.

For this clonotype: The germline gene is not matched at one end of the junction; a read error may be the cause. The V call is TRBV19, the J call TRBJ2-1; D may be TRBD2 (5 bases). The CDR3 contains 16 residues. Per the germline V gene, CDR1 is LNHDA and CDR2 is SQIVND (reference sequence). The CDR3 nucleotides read TGTGCCAGTGGTATTTGGTCGGGAAATCCGGACAATGAGCAGTTCTTC. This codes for CASGIWSGNPDNEQFF.

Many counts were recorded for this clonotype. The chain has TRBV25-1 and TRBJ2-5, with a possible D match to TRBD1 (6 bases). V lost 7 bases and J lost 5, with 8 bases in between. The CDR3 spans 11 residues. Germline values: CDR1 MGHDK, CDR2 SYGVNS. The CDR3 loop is CASIQGETQYF. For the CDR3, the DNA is TGTGCCAGCATCCAGGGGGAGACCCAGTACTTC.